The 30 T cell receptor beta chains below were found in one sample sequenced in a study of CD8+ T cells in alopecia areata. This sample's treatment: oral pan-JAK inhibitor, 5-10 mg twice daily. Sequencing templates came from extracted RNA that was reverse transcribed into cDNA. Here immunoSEQ multiplex PCR was the method, and the copy in TCRdb shows in-frame clones only, minus some. The sample has 170,000 or so clones, roughly three fifths seen once. Specimen: CD8+ T cells sorted from blood, collected at week 24, from a patient treated with tofacitinib. The receptors stem from a human donor with alopecia areata.

This chain connects TRBV7-3 to TRBJ2-3; no firm D call. The germline gives CDR1 SGHTA, CDR2 FQGTGA. The CDR3 contains 13 residues. The V gene lost 5 bases and the J gene lost 4 bases, with 10 bases spanning the gap. DNA for the CDR3: TGTGCCAGCAGCCTAATAGCAGCAGATACGCAGTATTTT. This gives the protein CASSLIAADTQYF.

The J gene is TRBJ2-3, the V gene TRBV27; 7 bases match TRBD1. J lost 4 bases, V lost 3 bases, and 7 bases had no gene match. Germline CDR1 MNHEY, CDR2 SMNVEV (reference sequence). The CDR3 runs 15 residues. The DNA for the CDR3 is TGTGCCAGCAGTTTGAAAACAGGGGTCCCAGATACGCAGTATTTT. Its translation: CASSLKTGVPDTQYF.

J is TRBJ1-1 and V is TRBV5-1; 9 bases are shared with TRBD1. Germline loops: CDR1 SGHRS, CDR2 YFSETQ. This CDR3 contains 14 residues. With V trimmed by 2 bases and J by 7 bases, 6 bases remained unmatched. CDR3 bases: TGCGCCAGCAGCTTTCGACAGGGGGATTTTGAAGCTTTCTTT. Its translation is CASSFRQGDFEAFF.

J is TRBJ2-7 and V is TRBV5-6; 9 nucleotides match TRBD1. J lost 6 bases, V lost 4 bases, and 11 bases had no gene match. CDR1 and CDR2 from the germline V gene are SGHDT and YYEEEE. CDR3 length equals 15 residues. CDR3 DNA: TGTGCCAGCAGCCTGGGGACAGGGAGACTGCGCGAGCAGTACTTC. It codes for CASSLGTGRLREQYF. Using reference TRBV5-6 and TRBJ2-7 for the parts outside the CDR3, the full variable domain is DAGVTQSPTHLIKTRGQQVTLRCSPKSGHDTVSWYQQALGQGPQFIFQYYEEEERQRGNFPDRFSGHQFPNYSSELNVNALLLGDSALYLCASSLGTGRLREQYFGPGTRLTVT.

This chain connects TRBV5-1 to TRBJ1-1, with D perhaps matching TRBD1 (6 bases). V gave up 0 bases and J gave up 8 bases, with 14 bases separating them. This CDR3 contains 14 residues. Per the germline V gene, CDR1 is SGHRS and CDR2 is YFSETQ. CDR3 coding DNA: TGCGCCAGCAGCTTGGCGGGTAGGGGGGCCGAAGCTTTCTTT. It is translated as CASSLAGRGAEAFF.

This clone was seen only a few times. The J gene is TRBJ1-2, the V gene TRBV2; a weak D match, TRBD1 (5 bases). Trimming took 3 bases from V and 2 from J, leaving 13 bases between them. The CDR3 sequence is 15 residues long. Germline V gene data show CDR1 as SNHLY and CDR2 as FYNNEI. For the CDR3, the DNA is TGTGCCAGCAGTGACGGCAGGGCCAACAACTATGGCTACACCTTC. Translation gives CASSDGRANNYGYTF.

The chain employs TRBV4-1 and TRBJ1-1; a possible D gene is TRBD1 (5 bases). Germline CDR1 and CDR2: MGHRA and YSYEKL. The V and J ends lost 4 bases and 0 bases respectively, with 24 bases between them. This CDR3 spans 19 amino acids. DNA for the CDR3: TGCGCCAGCAGCCTCCGCCCGGGTGTGGGGCCCAAGATGAACACTGAAGCTTTCTTT. Its translation is CASSLRPGVGPKMNTEAFF.

V usage is TRBV9 and J usage is TRBJ2-5; D remains ambiguous. The germline V gene encodes CDR1 SGDLS and CDR2 YYNGEE. Trimming took 7 bases from V and 5 from J, leaving 6 bases between them. The CDR3 has 10 residues. The CDR3 DNA follows: TGTGCCAGCGGTGGGGAGACCCAGTACTTC. Amino acids: CASGGETQYF.

This clone was counted a single time. The rearrangement uses TRBV9 and TRBJ1-2, with D possibly matching TRBD1 (5 bases). The CDR3 covers 15 residues. Germline loops: CDR1 SGDLS, CDR2 YYNGEE. V was cut by 4 bases and J by 4 bases, with 17 bases left in between. The CDR3 DNA is TGTGCCAGCAGCTTCAATAGCCCAGGGACCTATGGCTACACCTTC. It codes for CASSFNSPGTYGYTF.

The V call is TRBV30, the J call TRBJ2-3; D uncertain. This CDR3 comprises 12 residues. The germline V and J ends were trimmed by 3 bases and 1 base, with 5 bases remaining between them. Per germline, CDR1 GTSNPN and CDR2 SVGIG (reference sequence). DNA for the CDR3: TGTGCCTGGAGAGGAGGCACAGATACGCAGTATTTT. It translates to CAWRGGTDTQYF.

The rearrangement uses TRBV7-2 and TRBJ1-2, with D perhaps TRBD1 (5 bases). There are 15 residues in the CDR3. Germline-derived CDR1 and CDR2 are SGHTA and FQGNSA. V was shortened by 0 bases and J by 8 bases, with 16 bases between the two germline ends. The CDR3 loop reads CASSLARRAVQGYTF. The DNA of the CDR3 is TGTGCCAGCAGCTTAGCGCGCAGGGCTGTGCAAGGCTACACCTTC.

The chain carries TRBV13 and TRBJ2-1; 12 bases align to TRBD2. With 4 bases clipped from V and 5 bases from J, the junction kept 3 bases outside the gene matches. In germline, CDR1 is PRHDT, CDR2 FYEKMQ (reference sequence). The CDR3 length is 15 residues. In nucleotides, the CDR3 is TGTGCCAGCAGCTCCCCTAGCGGGGGGGACAATGAGCAGTTCTTC. This codes for CASSSPSGGDNEQFF.

J is TRBJ2-1 and V is TRBV7-9; D may be TRBD2 (6 bases). This CDR3 region has 17 residues. Deletions cut 5 bases from V and 5 bases from J, with 22 bases between. Per the germline V gene, CDR1 is SEHNR and CDR2 is FQNEAQ (reference sequence). The CDR3 here is CASSRSWGGEINNEQFF. As DNA, the CDR3 is TGTGCCAGCAGCCGATCTTGGGGCGGGGAAATAAACAATGAGCAGTTCTTC. Variable domain in full (rest from reference TRBV7-9 and TRBJ2-1): DTGVSQNPRHKITKRGQNVTFRCDPISEHNRLYWYRQTLGQGPEFLTYFQNEAQLEKSRLLSDRFSAERPKGSFSTLEIQRTEQGDSAMYLCASSRSWGGEINNEQFFGPGTRLTVL.

The rearrangement links TRBV13 to TRBJ1-2; TRBD1 is a possible D gene (5 bases). The V and J ends lost 0 bases and 2 bases respectively, with 13 bases between them. The CDR3 is made up of 16 amino acids. Germline loops: CDR1 PRHDT, CDR2 FYEKMQ (reference sequence). The CDR3 DNA sequence: TGTGCCAGCAGCTTAGGGCAGGGTGAGAGAAACTATGGCTACACCTTC. It specifies CASSLGQGERNYGYTF. Based on the CDR3 plus reference TRBV13 and TRBJ1-2, the full variable domain is AAGVIQSPRHLIKEKRETATLKCYPIPRHDTVYWYQQGPGQDPQFLISFYEKMQSDKGSIPDRFSAQQFSDYHSELNMSSLELGDSALYFCASSLGQGERNYGYTFGSGTRLTVV.

This clone has a single count. At one end, the junction sequence differs from germline, possibly due to a read error. The rearrangement joins TRBV13 to TRBJ1-1; D is perhaps TRBD1 (6 bases). The germline CDR1 and CDR2 sequences are PRHDT and FYEKMQ (reference sequence). This CDR3 comprises 12 residues. CDR3 loop: CASSLTRTDKYF. The DNA of the CDR3 is TGTGCCAGCAGCTTAACCCGGACAGATAAGTACTTT.

This clone has just a few counts. CDR3 amino acids: CASSDYSQKTQYF. In nucleotides, the CDR3 is TGTGCCAGCAGTGATTACTCTCAGAAGACCCAGTACTTC. The chain carries TRBV2 and TRBJ2-5; D not certain. The V end lost 3 bases, the J end lost 6 bases, and 11 bases lay between the germline ends. CDR1 and CDR2 (germline): SNHLY, FYNNEI. The CDR3 extends over 13 amino acids.

The gene calls are TRBV30 and TRBJ1-2, with D unresolved. This CDR3 spans 13 amino acids. CDR1 is GTSNPN and CDR2 is SVGIG in the germline V gene (reference sequence). Trimming removed 1 base from V and 2 bases from J, with 8 bases in between. This CDR3 is CAWSAGTNYGYTF. The CDR3 coding sequence is TGTGCCTGGAGTGCTGGTACCAACTATGGCTACACCTTC.

This clone was seen a handful of times. V is TRBV7-3 and J is TRBJ2-2; a weak D match, TRBD2 (5 bases). Between the trimmed V and J ends, which lost 4 bases and 6 bases, there was a span of 15 bases. Germline V gene sequence: CDR1 SGHTA, CDR2 FQGTGA. This CDR3 has 15 residues. CDR3 amino acids: CASSSRLGVPGELFF. The CDR3 DNA reads as TGTGCCAGCAGCTCGCGCTTGGGAGTGCCCGGGGAGCTGTTTTTT.

The chain carries TRBV27 and TRBJ1-2; D is possibly TRBD1 (5 bases). The CDR3 runs 14 residues. Germline values: CDR1 MNHEY, CDR2 SMNVEV (reference sequence). V shed 1 base and J shed 6 bases, with 12 bases lying between them. In nucleotides, the CDR3 is TGTGCCAGCAGTTTATTGGGGACCGGAGATGGCTACACCTTC. Residues: CASSLLGTGDGYTF.

CDR3 loop: CSVEGYRDEQFF. For the CDR3, the DNA is TGCAGCGTTGAAGGGTACAGGGATGAGCAGTTCTTC. J is TRBJ2-1 and V is TRBV29-1; possibly TRBD1 for D (6 bases). The V end lost 1 base, the J end lost 8 bases, and 9 bases lay between the germline ends. The V gene's germline CDR1 is SQVTM and CDR2 ANQGSEA. This CDR3 has 12 amino acids.

There are a few counts of this clone. V usage is TRBV5-1 and J usage is TRBJ2-1, with D possibly matching TRBD2 (6 bases). Trimming removed 0 bases at V and 8 bases at J, with 9 bases between. CDR1 SGHRS and CDR2 YFSETQ come from the germline V gene. The CDR3 covers 13 residues. The CDR3 nucleotides are TGCGCCAGCAGCTTGGGCACGGGGGATGAGCAGTTCTTC. Translation: CASSLGTGDEQFF. Full variable domain (outside the CDR3, taken from reference TRBV5-1 and TRBJ2-1): KAGVTQTPRYLIKTRGQQVTLSCSPISGHRSVSWYQQTPGQGLQFLFEYFSETQRNKGNFPGRFSGRQFSNSRSEMNVSTLELGDSALYLCASSLGTGDEQFFGPGTRLTVL.

The chain recombines TRBV6-1 with TRBJ2-5; D not resolved. The germline CDR1 and CDR2 sequences are MNHNS and SASEGT. There are 12 residues in the CDR3. V shed 10 bases and J shed 2 bases, with 11 bases lying between them. In DNA form, the CDR3 reads TGTGCCACCCCCTCCACACAAGAGACCCAGTACTTC. Translation gives CATPSTQETQYF.

The chain is built from TRBV7-2 and TRBJ1-2, with 7 bases lining up with TRBD1. With V trimmed by 0 bases and J by 4 bases, 2 bases remained unmatched. The CDR3 consists of 14 residues. CDR1 is SGHTA, CDR2 FQGNSA, per germline. In DNA, the CDR3 is TGTGCCAGCAGCTTAGCCCGGACAGGCTATGGCTACACCTTC. It yields the protein CASSLARTGYGYTF. The variable domain in full, completed from reference TRBV7-2 and TRBJ1-2, reads GAGVSQSPSNKVTEKGKDVELRCDPISGHTALYWYRQSLGQGLEFLIYFQGNSAPDKSGLPSDRFSAERTGGSVSTLTIQRTQQEDSAVYLCASSLARTGYGYTFGSGTRLTVV.

This clone turned up a few times. The chain couples TRBV14 to TRBJ2-1; D is undetermined. V lost 2 bases, J lost 0 bases, and 14 bases lay in between. This CDR3 spans 17 amino acids. CDR1 is SGHDN, CDR2 FVKESK, per germline. In nucleotides, the CDR3 is TGTGCCAGCAGCCAACACCCCCGGCAGAGCTCCTACAATGAGCAGTTCTTC. Protein sequence: CASSQHPRQSSYNEQFF. Together with reference TRBV14 and TRBJ2-1, the CDR3 gives the full variable domain: EAGVTQFPSHSVIEKGQTVTLRCDPISGHDNLYWYRRVMGKEIKFLLHFVKESKQDESGMPNNRFLAERTGGTYSTLKVQPAELEDSGVYFCASSQHPRQSSYNEQFFGPGTRLTVL.

The table lists this clone with a few counts. The rearrangement uses TRBV29-1 and TRBJ1-1, with D possibly TRBD1 on 5 matching bases. V lost 4 bases and J 4 bases, leaving 19 bases between the germline ends. CDR3 length: 15 residues. Germline V gene sequence: CDR1 SQVTM, CDR2 ANQGSEA. CDR3 region: CSVVGGEVKGTEAFF. CDR3 nucleotides: TGCAGCGTTGTGGGGGGGGAGGTAAAAGGCACTGAAGCTTTCTTT. The whole variable domain, remainder taken from reference TRBV29-1 and TRBJ1-1, is SAVISQKPSRDICQRGTSLTIQCQVDSQVTMMFWYRQQPGQSLTLIATANQGSEATYESGFVIDKFPISRPNLTFSTLTVSNMSPEDSSIYLCSVVGGEVKGTEAFFGQGTRLTVV.

V and J are TRBV29-1 and TRBJ2-5; 10 nucleotides agree with TRBD1. Germline CDR1 is SQVTM and CDR2 is ANQGSEA. The CDR3 sequence is 13 residues long. V trimming: 6 bases; J trimming: 11 bases; junction bases outside the gene matches: 12. In DNA form, the CDR3 reads TGCAGCGTCAGGACAGGGGGAAGGGGGGAACAGTACTTC. Its translation is CSVRTGGRGEQYF.

The chain links TRBV29-1 to TRBJ1-4; D unclear. The CDR3 has 13 amino acids. Per the germline V gene, CDR1 is SQVTM and CDR2 is ANQGSEA. Trimming shortened V by 0 bases and J by 8 bases, and 10 bases separated the two germline ends. This chain's CDR3 is CSVEDRKQEKLFF. DNA for the CDR3: TGCAGCGTTGAAGACAGGAAGCAGGAAAAACTGTTTTTT.

V is TRBV4-1 and J is TRBJ1-4; 7 nucleotides line up with TRBD1. This CDR3 contains 14 residues. Per germline, CDR1 MGHRA and CDR2 YSYEKL. With 3 bases clipped from V and 11 bases from J, the junction kept 9 bases outside the gene matches. In DNA, the CDR3 is TGCGCCAGCAGCCATCCGACAGGGCCCGAGAAACTGTTTTTT. Protein product: CASSHPTGPEKLFF.

The rearrangement uses TRBV27 and TRBJ2-7; the D gene is possibly TRBD1 (5 bases). With 5 bases removed from V and 7 bases from J, the gap between germline ends came to 12 bases. Germline-derived CDR1 and CDR2 are MNHEY and SMNVEV (reference sequence). The CDR3 has 12 amino acids. The CDR3 is CASSVGLGEQYF. DNA for the CDR3: TGTGCCAGCAGTGTGGGGCTTGGGGAGCAGTACTTC.

The CDR3 DNA is TGCGCCAGCAGCTTGGGGCAGGCCTTTGAAGCTTTCTTT. It translates to CASSLGQAFEAFF. The chain links TRBV5-1 to TRBJ1-1, with D hard to call. CDR3 length: 13 residues. Germline CDR1 SGHRS, CDR2 YFSETQ. The ends were cut back, 0 bases at V and 7 bases at J, with 10 bases in the middle.